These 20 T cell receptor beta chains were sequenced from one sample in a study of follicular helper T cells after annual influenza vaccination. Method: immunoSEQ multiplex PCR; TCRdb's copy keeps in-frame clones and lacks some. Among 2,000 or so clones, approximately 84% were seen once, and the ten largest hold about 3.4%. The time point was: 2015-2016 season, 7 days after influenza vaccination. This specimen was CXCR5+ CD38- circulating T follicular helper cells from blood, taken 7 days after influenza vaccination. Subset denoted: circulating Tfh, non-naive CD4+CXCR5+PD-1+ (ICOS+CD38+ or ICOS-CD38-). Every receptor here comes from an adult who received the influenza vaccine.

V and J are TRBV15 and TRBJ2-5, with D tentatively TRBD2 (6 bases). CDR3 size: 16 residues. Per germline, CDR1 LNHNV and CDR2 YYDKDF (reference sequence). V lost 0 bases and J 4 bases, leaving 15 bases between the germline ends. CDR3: CATSREGGLGGETQYF. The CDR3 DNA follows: TGTGCCACCAGCAGAGAAGGCGGACTGGGGGGAGAGACCCAGTACTTC.

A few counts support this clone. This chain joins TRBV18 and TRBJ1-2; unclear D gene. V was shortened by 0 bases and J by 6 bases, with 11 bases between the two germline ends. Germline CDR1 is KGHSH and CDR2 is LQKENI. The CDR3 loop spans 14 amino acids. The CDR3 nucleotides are TGTGCCAGCTCACCACCGGGCCCGAGCAATGGCTACACCTTC. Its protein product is CASSPPGPSNGYTF. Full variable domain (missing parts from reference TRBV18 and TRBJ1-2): NAGVMQNPRHLVRRRGQEARLRCSPMKGHSHVYWYRQLPEEGLKFMVYLQKENIIDESGMPKERFSAEFPKEGPSILRIQQVVRGDSAAYFCASSPPGPSNGYTFGSGTRLTVV.

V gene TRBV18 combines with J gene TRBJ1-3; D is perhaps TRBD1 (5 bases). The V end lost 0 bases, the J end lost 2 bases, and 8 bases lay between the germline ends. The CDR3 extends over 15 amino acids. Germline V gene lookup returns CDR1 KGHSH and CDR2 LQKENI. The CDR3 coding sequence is TGTGCCAGCTCACCACCAGGGACTCCTGGAAACACCATATATTTT. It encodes CASSPPGTPGNTIYF. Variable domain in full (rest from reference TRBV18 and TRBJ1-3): NAGVMQNPRHLVRRRGQEARLRCSPMKGHSHVYWYRQLPEEGLKFMVYLQKENIIDESGMPKERFSAEFPKEGPSILRIQQVVRGDSAAYFCASSPPGTPGNTIYFGEGSWLTVV.

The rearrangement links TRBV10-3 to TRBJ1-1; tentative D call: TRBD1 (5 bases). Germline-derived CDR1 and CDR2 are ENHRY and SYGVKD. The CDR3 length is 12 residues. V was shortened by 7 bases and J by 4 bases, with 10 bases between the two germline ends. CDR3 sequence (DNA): TGTGCCATCAAAGGGGCTACCACTGAAGCTTTCTTT. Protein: CAIKGATTEAFF.

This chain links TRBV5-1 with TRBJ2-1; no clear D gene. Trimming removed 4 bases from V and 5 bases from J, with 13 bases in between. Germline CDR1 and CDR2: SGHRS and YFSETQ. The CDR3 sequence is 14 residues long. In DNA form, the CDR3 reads TGCGCCAGCAGCCCCCGGGCAGAAAACAATGAGCAGTTCTTC. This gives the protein CASSPRAENNEQFF.

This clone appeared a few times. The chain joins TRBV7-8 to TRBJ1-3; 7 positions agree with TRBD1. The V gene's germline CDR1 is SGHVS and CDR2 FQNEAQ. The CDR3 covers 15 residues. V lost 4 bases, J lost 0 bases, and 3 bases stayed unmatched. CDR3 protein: CASSSTGRSGNTIYF. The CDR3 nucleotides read TGTGCCAGCAGCTCGACAGGGCGCTCTGGAAACACCATATATTTT.

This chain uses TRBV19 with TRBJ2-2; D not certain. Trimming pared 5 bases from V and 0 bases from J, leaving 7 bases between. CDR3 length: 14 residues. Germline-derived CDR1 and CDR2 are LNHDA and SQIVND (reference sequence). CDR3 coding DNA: TGTGCCAGTAGTGTTACAGCGAACACCGGGGAGCTGTTTTTT. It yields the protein CASSVTANTGELFF.

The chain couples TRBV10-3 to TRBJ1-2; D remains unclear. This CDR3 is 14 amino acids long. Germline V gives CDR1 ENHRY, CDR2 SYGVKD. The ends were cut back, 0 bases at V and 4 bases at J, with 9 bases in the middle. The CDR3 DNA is TGTGCCATCAGTGAGTCGTTGCCGACCTATGGCTACACCTTC. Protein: CAISESLPTYGYTF.

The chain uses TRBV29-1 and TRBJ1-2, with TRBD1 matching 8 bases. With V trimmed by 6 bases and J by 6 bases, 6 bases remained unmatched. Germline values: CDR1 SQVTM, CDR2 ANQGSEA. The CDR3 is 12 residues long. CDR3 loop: CSVYGQGNGYTF. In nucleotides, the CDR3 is TGCAGCGTCTACGGACAGGGCAATGGCTACACCTTC.

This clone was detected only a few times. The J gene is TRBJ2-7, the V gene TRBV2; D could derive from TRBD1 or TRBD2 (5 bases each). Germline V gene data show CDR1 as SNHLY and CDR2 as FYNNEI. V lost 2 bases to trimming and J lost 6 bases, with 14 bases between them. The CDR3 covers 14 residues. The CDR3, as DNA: TGTGCCAGCAGTGAATCGGGACGTCTAGGCGAGCAGTACGTC. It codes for CASSESGRLGEQYV.

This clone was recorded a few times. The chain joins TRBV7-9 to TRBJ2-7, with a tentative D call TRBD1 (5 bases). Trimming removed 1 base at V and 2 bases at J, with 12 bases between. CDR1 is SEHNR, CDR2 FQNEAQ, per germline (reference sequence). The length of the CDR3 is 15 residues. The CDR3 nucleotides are TGTGCCAGCAGCTTAGGAACAGGATATACCTACGAGCAGTACGTC. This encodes CASSLGTGYTYEQYV.

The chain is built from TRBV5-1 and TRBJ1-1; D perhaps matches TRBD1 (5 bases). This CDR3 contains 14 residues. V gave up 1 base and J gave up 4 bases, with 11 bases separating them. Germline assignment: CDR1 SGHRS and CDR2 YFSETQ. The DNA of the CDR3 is TGCGCCAGCAGCTTGAGCGGGGGTGCCACTGAAGCTTTCTTT. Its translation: CASSLSGGATEAFF. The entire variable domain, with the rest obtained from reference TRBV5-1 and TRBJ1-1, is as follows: KAGVTQTPRYLIKTRGQQVTLSCSPISGHRSVSWYQQTPGQGLQFLFEYFSETQRNKGNFPGRFSGRQFSNSRSEMNVSTLELGDSALYLCASSLSGGATEAFFGQGTRLTVV.

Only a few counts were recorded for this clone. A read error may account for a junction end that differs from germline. CDR3 nucleotide sequence: TGTGCTAGCAGCCCGGGCACTCTCGGGGAGACCCAGTACTTC. Residues: CASSPGTLGETQYF. The V and J genes are TRBV7-7 and TRBJ2-5; D is uncertain. Germline values: CDR1 SSHAT, CDR2 FNYEAQ (reference sequence). CDR3 size: 14 residues.

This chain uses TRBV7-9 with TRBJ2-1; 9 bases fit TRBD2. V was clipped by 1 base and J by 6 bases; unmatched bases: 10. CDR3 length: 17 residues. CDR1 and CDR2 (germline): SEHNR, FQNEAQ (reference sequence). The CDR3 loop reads CASSLGGAGLARNEQFF. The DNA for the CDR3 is TGTGCCAGCAGCTTAGGTGGAGCGGGACTAGCTCGCAATGAGCAGTTCTTC.

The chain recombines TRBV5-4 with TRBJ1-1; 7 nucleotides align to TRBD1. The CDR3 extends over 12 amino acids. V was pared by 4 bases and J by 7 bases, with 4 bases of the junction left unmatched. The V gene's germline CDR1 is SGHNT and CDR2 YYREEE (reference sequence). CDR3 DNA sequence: TGTGCCAGCAGCCGTGGGACAGATGAAGCTTTCTTT. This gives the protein CASSRGTDEAFF.

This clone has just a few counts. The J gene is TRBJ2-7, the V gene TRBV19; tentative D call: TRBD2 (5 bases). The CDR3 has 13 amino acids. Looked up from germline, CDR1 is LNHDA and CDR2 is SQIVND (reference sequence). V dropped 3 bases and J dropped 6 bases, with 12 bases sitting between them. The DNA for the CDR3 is TGTGCCAGTAGTATGACCGGGAACATCGAGCAGTACTTC. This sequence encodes CASSMTGNIEQYF.

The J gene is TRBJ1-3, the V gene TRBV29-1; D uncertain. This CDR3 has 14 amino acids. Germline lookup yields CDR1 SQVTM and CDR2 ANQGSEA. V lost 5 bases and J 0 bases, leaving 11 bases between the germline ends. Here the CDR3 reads CSVLTGSSGNTIYF. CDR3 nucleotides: TGCAGCGTTCTGACGGGCAGCTCTGGAAACACCATATATTTT.

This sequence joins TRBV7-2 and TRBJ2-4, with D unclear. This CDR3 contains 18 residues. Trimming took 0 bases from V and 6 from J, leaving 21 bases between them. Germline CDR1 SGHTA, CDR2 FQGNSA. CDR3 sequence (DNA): TGTGCCAGCAGCTTAGCGGCCCAACCTTCATTTCTAGTAAACATTCAGTACTTC. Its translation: CASSLAAQPSFLVNIQYF.

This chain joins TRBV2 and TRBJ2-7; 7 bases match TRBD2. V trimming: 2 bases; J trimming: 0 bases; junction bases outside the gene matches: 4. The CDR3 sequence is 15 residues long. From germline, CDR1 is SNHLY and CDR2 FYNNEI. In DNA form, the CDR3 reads TGTGCCAGCAGTGAATGGCGGGAGAGCTCCTACGAGCAGTACGTC. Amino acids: CASSEWRESSYEQYV.

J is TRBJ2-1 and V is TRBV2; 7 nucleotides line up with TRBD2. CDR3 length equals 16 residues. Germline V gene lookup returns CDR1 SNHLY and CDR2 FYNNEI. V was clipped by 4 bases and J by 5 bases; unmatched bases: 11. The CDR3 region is CASSGPRGGSDNEQFF. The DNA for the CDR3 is TGTGCCAGCAGTGGACCGAGGGGCGGGAGCGACAATGAGCAGTTCTTC.